This T cell receptor (beta chain) was recovered during a study of naive and memory T cell subsets (dated by TCRdb to 2017 to 2019). About the full investigation: The study applied an open-source, UMI-based TCR alpha and beta sequencing pipeline to sorted naive and memory peripheral blood T cell subsets. The results of the functional CMV T cell responses matched the IgG serology results in every case. RNA was DNase-treated and reverse transcribed with TCR constant-region primers, mostly using SuperScript III. The full study reports these points: A power law was followed by TCR abundance, with an exponent that differed between naive and memory subsets but was consistent across the three individuals. The repertoire findings for the naive and memory subsets could not be validated against a ground truth because none was available. Single alpha or beta chain sequences, rather than paired alpha/beta receptors, were used to define clonotypes. In both CD4 and CD8 cells, a rise in Gini index and a fall in Shannon and inverse Simpson diversity were observed from naive through CM, EM and EMRA. RNA-based TCR counts may be influenced by expression changes linked to T cell activation and differentiation. A few larger clonotypes were present in naive repertoires, particularly the CD8 repertoires, and these clonotypes were possibly memory cells re-expressing CD45RA. After error correction, over 95% of naive TCR sequences appeared only once, giving much steeper abundance distributions than memory subsets.

From the second PCR step onward, the TCR alpha chain libraries and the TCR beta chain libraries were amplified separately. CMV status of each donor was established by measuring IFNgamma production from CD4+ T cells after fresh PBMCs were stimulated overnight with CMV viral lysate. Miltenyi beads were used first to positively select CD4 T cells, and CD8 T cells were then positively selected from the CD4-negative fraction. Cells stained for CD3, CD4, CD8, CD45RA, CD27 and a live/dead dye were sorted on a BD Aria II into four subsets by CD45RA and CD27. Blood was obtained from a few healthy volunteers, and the blood from each volunteer was fractionated into CD4 and CD8 T cells and subsequently into four differentiation subsets. Roughly 120 ml of peripheral blood was collected from each donor, and PBMC were isolated from the blood using Ficoll-Paque PLUS density-gradient centrifugation. The sorted cells were lysed in RLT buffer, after which RNA was extracted using a Qiagen RNeasy kit and kept at -80 degrees C.

V is reduced by 1 base and J by 7 bases, leaving a spacing of 14 bases between them. From the cysteine through the phenylalanine, the CDR3 covers 15 amino acids. The only DNA kept is the CDR3, 45 bases in frame from the first base. CDR1 is given as MNHEY and CDR2 as SVGEGT, both from the germline V gene. This clonotype was observed a few times. Its target antigen remains unknown. Nothing much larger sits one base from this clone, and base qualities are not available. The receptor library was made with UMI-ligation and nested PCR. To cover both TRBC1 and TRBC2, the beta constant-region primer consisted of an equimolar mix of two oligonucleotides. A single-stranded oligonucleotide carrying the SP2 primer and a 12-nucleotide UMI was ligated to the 3' end of the cDNA by T4 RNA ligase 1. Four rounds of PCR were used to amplify ligated cDNA, with nested alpha and beta constant-region primers being used together with the SP2 primer. The ligation reaction was incubated at 16°C for about 19-24 hours. PCR2 was typically performed as a SYBR Green qPCR and was stopped at a predetermined threshold so that over-amplification was prevented. Apart from the first purification, every purification step used Agencourt AMPure XP magnetic beads. Libraries were quantified by Qubit and checked on a TapeStation, with a main peak expected near 650 bp. Sequencing of the pooled libraries was done on an Illumina MiSeq using v2 2x251 paired-end kits, which typically yielded roughly 0.9-2.2 million reads per sample. Each sample was pooled at 3 to 5 nM, and about 5-8% PhiX was included to help cluster recognition. The paper's data handling went like this. V and J genes were assigned to Demultiplexor-processed FASTQ reads by Decombinator through tag matching, with a single base-pair mismatch being allowed. UMIs were used by Collapsinator to correct both sequencing errors and frequency errors arising from PCR heterogeneity. CDR3Translator translated TCRs and extracted CDR3s from the conserved cysteine to the FGXG phenylalanine, flagging non-productive sequences. Repertoires were subsampled to equal numbers of UMI-defined TCRs before Gini, Shannon entropy and inverse Simpson indices were calculated. Within the linear range, a power law was fitted to clonotype abundance distributions using maximum likelihood. When run on a single naive CD8 sample, MIGEC and the pipeline yielded similar UMI counts, similar unique TCR numbers and similar clonal distributions. In one analysis, naive TCRs also found in any memory subset of the same donor were removed from the naive repertoire. Repertoires were searched for around 7,300 CMV-associated CDR3 sequences compiled from VDJdb and a published dataset. TCRdb ran its own pipeline on the public reads, namely fastp trimming at Q25 and MiXCR clone calling, and kept in-frame beta chains. Rows matching on CDR3 protein sequence are summarized as one entry with the most common DNA and genes. The V and J calls were determined by TCRdb, not by the authors. This sample has 130,000 to 150,000 distinct CDR3 sequences in its table, and about a sixth of those were observed once. Around 0.14% of the sample is in the top ten clones.

The rearranged segments are TRBV6-2 or TRBV6-3 and TRBJ1-5, and perhaps TRBD1 as D gene, on 5 matching bases. This clonotype originated in a human donor in good health. Sequences were obtained from naive CD4+ T cells from blood. According to the study, the label for this sample's cell subset or site signals: naive T cells, CD45RA high CD27+. CDR3 reads: CASSYFAGRTQPQHF. The sequenced DNA is TGTGCCAGCAGTTACTTTGCGGGGCGGACGCAGCCCCAGCATTTT.